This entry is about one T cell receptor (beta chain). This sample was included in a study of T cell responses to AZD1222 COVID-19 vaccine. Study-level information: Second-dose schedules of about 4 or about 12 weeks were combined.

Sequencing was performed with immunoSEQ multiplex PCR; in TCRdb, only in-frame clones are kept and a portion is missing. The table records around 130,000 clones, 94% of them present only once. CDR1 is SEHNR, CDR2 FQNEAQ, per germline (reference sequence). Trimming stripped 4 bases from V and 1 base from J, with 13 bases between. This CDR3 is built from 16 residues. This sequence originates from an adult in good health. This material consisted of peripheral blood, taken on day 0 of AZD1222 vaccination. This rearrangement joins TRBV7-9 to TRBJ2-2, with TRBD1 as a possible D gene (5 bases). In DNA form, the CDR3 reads TGTGCCAGCAGCTCCTACGGACAAGGGAACACCGGGGAGCTGTTTTTT. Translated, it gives CASSSYGQGNTGELFF.